Included here is one T cell receptor (beta chain) sequence, with context. No cognate antigen has been identified for it. Base quality data are lacking; no much larger clone is found one base away. This record comes from a study of blood T cell repertoires in COVID-19 (dated by TCRdb to between 2020 and 2021). Broadly, across the study: Samples from collaborators originated in the United States, Italy and Spain and spanned both the acute and convalescent phases of COVID-19. The prospective study material was composed of cDNA or gDNA derived from T cells, B-cell-depleted T cells, or PBMCs. The dataset comprised deeply sampled blood TCRbeta repertoires from subjects exposed to, actively infected with, or recovered from COVID-19. The repertoires were made available in a free public database intended to serve as a resource for research on the immune response to SARS-CoV-2. Samples came from the ongoing ImmuneRACE study (first 160 participants) plus 1,254 subjects from 6 global collaborators. A de-identified subject ID, COVID-19 status, age in years and sex were almost always included in the sample metadata. Where available, HLA class I and class II types were obtained from metadata supplied by the sample provider rather than from assay-based typing. What the research found in general, with its limitations: How much clinical and demographic metadata was included differed by source and by participant, and the metadata was provided uncurated.

Reading from cysteine to phenylalanine, the CDR3 counts 12 amino acids. CDR3 DNA is the only sequence kept; it has 36 bases, read in frame from the first base. The germline ends are 8 bases apart after V is trimmed by 4 bases and J by 5 bases. From a lookup of the germline V gene, CDR1 and CDR2 are SNHLY and FYNNEI. The immunoSEQ Assay, a bias-controlled multiplex PCR, was used to amplify TCRbeta CDR3 regions from genomic DNA. The authors processed their data as follows. Nucleated cell counts per sample were estimated from amplification of reference gene primers within the assay. To quantify the absolute abundance of each unique TCRbeta CDR3 rearrangement, sequence reads were collapsed and filtered. For each sample, productive Simpson clonality was calculated as the square root of Simpson's diversity index across productive rearrangements. TCRdb took this table from immuneACCESS and kept in-frame rearrangements with V and J called. Such tables lack part of the clones; where checked against another copy, unresolved V genes explain under half of the gap, and the rest is unexplained. The DNA gave D and trimming, while V, J and clone size come from that table. This sample has fewer than 200,000 clones in its table, and 80% to 90% of those were observed once. The top ten constitute around 2.5% of the sample.

The collaborating institutions used their own protocols to collect whole blood in K2EDTA tubes. Collaborator samples were shipped for TCRbeta analysis as frozen whole blood, isolated PBMCs, or DNA extracted from either sample type. The sequencing sample was made of peripheral blood. The sequence joins TRBV2 to TRBJ1-1, and the D gene may be TRBD1, 5 bases matching. This TCR derives from a man aged 35-49 years with active or convalescent COVID-19. The sequenced DNA is TGTGCCAGCAGTGGGGGGGTTACTGAAGCTTTCTTT. Its protein reads: CASSGGVTEAFF.